This T cell receptor (beta chain) was identified during a study of regulatory T cells in long-lasting Graves disease. This clonotype has only a few counts. Described time point: persistent/refractory GD, antithyroid drugs over 5 years with positive TRAb. The TCR library was made from RNA extracted from PBMCs. Trimming removed 6 bases from V and 5 bases from J, with 16 bases in between. Germline CDR1 reads MNHEY; CDR2 reads SVGEGT. This CDR3 region has 14 residues. Building the TCR beta libraries relied on iRepertoire HTBI primers, and CDR3 regions underwent Arm-PCR. TCRdb recomputed calls from the multiplex PCR reads with MiXCR, one row per CDR3 protein. This table has some 440,000 distinct CDR3 sequences, around 21% appearing once.

The chain couples TRBV6-2 or TRBV6-3 to TRBJ2-5; D is undetermined. The sequence came from a female donor with Graves disease. Sequenced here: peripheral blood mononuclear cells (PBMCs), sampled when the disease was refractory, from a patient treated with antithyroid drugs. In DNA form, the CDR3 reads TGTGCCAGCAGAGCCTATGGGGTGGTGGAGACCCAGTACTTC. Translated, it gives CASRAYGVVETQYF.